Following are 4 T cell receptor beta chains from one sample sequenced in a study of CD4+ T cells in melanoma. Assay: immunoSEQ multiplex PCR; the TCRdb copy retains only in-frame clones and omits some. The sample lists some 13,000 clones, 60% to 85% occurring once. Sequencing was performed on cells from a culture (not recorded whether cultured in vitro). These receptors all stem from a human donor with melanoma.

The CDR3 region is CASSLLPGNTIYF. CDR3 in DNA: TGTGCCAGCAGTTTACTCCCTGGAAACACCATATATTTT. The chain joins TRBV27 to TRBJ1-3, with unresolved D. The germline V gene encodes CDR1 MNHEY and CDR2 SMNVEV (reference sequence). The CDR3 loop spans 13 amino acids. The V gene lost 2 bases and the J gene lost 2 bases, with 4 bases spanning the gap.

This chain joins TRBV7-9 and TRBJ2-7, with D perhaps given as TRBD1 or TRBD2 (5 bases each). V lost 5 bases, J lost 2 bases, and 13 bases lay in between. This CDR3 spans 14 amino acids. Germline assignment: CDR1 SEHNR and CDR2 FQNEAQ (reference sequence). The CDR3 loop reads CASSLRDGAYEQYF. CDR3 coding DNA: TGTGCCAGCAGCCTCCGGGACGGGGCCTACGAGCAGTACTTC.

CDR3 bases: TGCGCCAGCAGTCCTGGGGAGACCGGGGAGCTGTTTTTT. Translated: CASSPGETGELFF. The chain recombines TRBV5-1 with TRBJ2-2; TRBD2 might be the D (5 bases). The germline CDR1 and CDR2 sequences are SGHRS and YFSETQ. There are 13 residues in the CDR3. Trimming stripped 5 bases from V and 5 bases from J, with 10 bases between.

The rearrangement links TRBV5-1 to TRBJ2-1; 9 bases map to TRBD2. CDR1 and CDR2 from the germline V gene are SGHRS and YFSETQ. The V segment lost 3 bases and the J segment 3 bases; nucleotides outside the gene matches: 7. The CDR3 is 16 residues long. Here the CDR3 reads CASSSPNSGGYNEQFF. The CDR3 nucleotides read TGCGCCAGCAGCTCTCCCAATAGCGGGGGCTACAATGAGCAGTTCTTC.